This paragraph reports one TCR beta chain. Its antigen is undetermined. The sample is drawn from a study of T cell repertoires in cytomegalovirus infection. Background on the study: Public TCR beta signatures provided an indication of both CMV infection and a matching HLA type. Points from the study as a whole: In two of eight donors, the top clonotype was HLA-C-restricted CMV-specific.

With 3 bases removed from V and 4 bases from J, the gap between germline ends came to 14 bases. CDR1 is DFQATT and CDR2 is SNEGSKA in the germline V gene (reference sequence). The CDR3 totals 14 residues. TCRdb analysed the reads with MiXCR anew, one entry per CDR3 protein. The table has about 530,000 distinct CDR3 sequences, around 27% seen once. The sample taken for sequencing was PBMCs. V and J are TRBV20-1 and TRBJ2-3, with a tentative D call TRBD2 (5 bases). This sequence originates from a human donor in good health (CMV status not recorded). Some clones in this sample may be carry-over from other donors' samples. As DNA, the CDR3 is TGCAGTGCTAGTGTGGGTGGGAGTGCAGATACGCAGTATTTT. It encodes CSASVGGSADTQYF.